This entry lists 3 T cell receptor beta chains sequenced from one sample in a study of human T cells and chemical hapten exposure. TCRdb re-analysed the RACE reads in MiXCR, keeping a single row per CDR3 protein. The data hold about 380,000 distinct CDR3 sequences, with 4% to 5.5% observed a single time. The time point: patch test 1, 2 weeks after DPC sensitization. The treatment here: therapeutic diphenylcyclopropenone sensitization with weekly scalp DPC. Sequenced material: whole blood, taken in connection with sensitization to the hapten diphenylcyclopropenone (DPC). Every receptor here comes from a woman aged 45-59 years with alopecia areata. Some clones in this sample may be carry-over from other donors' samples.

This clonotype was detected many times. This chain's CDR3 is CSAMTGGSEAFF. In nucleotides, the CDR3 is TGCAGCGCTATGACAGGGGGTTCTGAAGCTTTCTTT. The J gene is TRBJ1-1, the V gene TRBV29-1, with 9 positions matching TRBD1. CDR1 is SQVTM, CDR2 ANQGSEA, per germline. CDR3 length equals 12 residues. V was pared by 7 bases and J by 6 bases, with 6 bases of the junction left unmatched. Supplemented by reference TRBV29-1 and TRBJ1-1, the full variable domain reads SAVISQKPSRDICQRGTSLTIQCQVDSQVTMMFWYRQQPGQSLTLIATANQGSEATYESGFVIDKFPISRPNLTFSTLTVSNMSPEDSSIYLCSAMTGGSEAFFGQGTRLTVV.

This clonotype showed up many times. The chain carries TRBV5-1 and TRBJ2-2; D is possibly TRBD1 (7 bases). CDR1 is SGHRS, CDR2 YFSETQ, per germline. There are 16 residues in the CDR3. V lost 4 bases and J lost 4, with 17 bases in between. The CDR3: CASSPQGGRGTGELFF. CDR3 in DNA: TGCGCCAGCAGCCCCCAGGGGGGCAGAGGCACCGGGGAGCTGTTTTTT.

This clonotype was detected a few times. V is TRBV12-3 or TRBV12-4 and J is TRBJ1-1; D call uncertain. V lost 0 bases and J 7 bases, leaving 9 bases between the germline ends. CDR3 length: 13 residues. The CDR3 is CASSLAPVHEAFF. The CDR3 DNA is TGTGCCAGCAGTTTAGCGCCGGTCCATGAAGCTTTCTTT.